The source of this T cell receptor (beta chain) is a study of blood T cell repertoires in COVID-19. At the level of the study: T cells, B-cell-depleted T cells, or PBMCs supplied cDNA or gDNA.

Original processing notes: For nucleated cells, counts were estimated from reference gene primer amplification. Libraries were prepared by immunoSEQ multiplex PCR; TCRdb keeps only in-frame clonotypes and omits some of them. Clone size and the V and J calls come from that table; the DNA yielded D and trimming. The sample has some 390,000 clones, 80% to 90% seen once. Looked up from germline, CDR1 is MDHEN and CDR2 is SYDVKM. The CDR3 loop spans 15 amino acids. V was pared by 3 bases and J by 7 bases, with 8 bases of the junction left unmatched. Self-reported history from a screening survey and questionnaire set each donor's cohort. The study counted Cohort 3 donors as recovered given two negative PCRs, clearance, or symptom resolution.

The chain recombines TRBV28 with TRBJ1-2; 10 nucleotides align to TRBD1. This sequence originates from a man aged 25 to 45 who had recovered from COVID-19. Specimen: PBMCs or T cells enriched from blood (not recorded which). The CDR3 loop is CASSFRDRGGGGYTF. CDR3 DNA: TGTGCCAGCAGTTTCCGGGACAGGGGAGGAGGTGGCTACACCTTC.